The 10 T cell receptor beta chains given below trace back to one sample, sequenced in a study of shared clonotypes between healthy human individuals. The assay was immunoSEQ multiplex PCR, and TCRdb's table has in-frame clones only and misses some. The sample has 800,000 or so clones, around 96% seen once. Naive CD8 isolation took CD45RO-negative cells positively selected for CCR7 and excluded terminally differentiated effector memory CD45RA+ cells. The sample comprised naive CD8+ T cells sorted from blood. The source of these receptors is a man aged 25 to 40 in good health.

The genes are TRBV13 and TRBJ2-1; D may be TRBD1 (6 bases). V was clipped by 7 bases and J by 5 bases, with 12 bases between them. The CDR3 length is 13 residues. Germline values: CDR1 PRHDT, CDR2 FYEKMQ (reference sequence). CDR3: CASTSDRDNEQFF. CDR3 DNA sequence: TGTGCCAGCACCTCGGACAGAGACAATGAGCAGTTCTTC.

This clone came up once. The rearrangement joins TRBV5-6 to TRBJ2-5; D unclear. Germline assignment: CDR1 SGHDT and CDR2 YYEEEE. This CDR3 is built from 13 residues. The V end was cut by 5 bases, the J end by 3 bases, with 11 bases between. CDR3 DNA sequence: TGTGCCAGCAGTTTAGCACAGAAAGAGACCCAGTACTTC. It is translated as CASSLAQKETQYF. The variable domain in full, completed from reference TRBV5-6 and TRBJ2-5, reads DAGVTQSPTHLIKTRGQQVTLRCSPKSGHDTVSWYQQALGQGPQFIFQYYEEEERQRGNFPDRFSGHQFPNYSSELNVNALLLGDSALYLCASSLAQKETQYFGPGTRLLVL.

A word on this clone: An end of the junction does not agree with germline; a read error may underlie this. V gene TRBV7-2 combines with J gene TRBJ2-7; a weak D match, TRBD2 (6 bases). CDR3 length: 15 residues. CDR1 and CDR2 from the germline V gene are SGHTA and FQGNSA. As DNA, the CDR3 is TGTGCCAGCAGCGTAGCCGATAGCGGAATATACGAGCAGTACTTC. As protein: CASSVADSGIYEQYF.

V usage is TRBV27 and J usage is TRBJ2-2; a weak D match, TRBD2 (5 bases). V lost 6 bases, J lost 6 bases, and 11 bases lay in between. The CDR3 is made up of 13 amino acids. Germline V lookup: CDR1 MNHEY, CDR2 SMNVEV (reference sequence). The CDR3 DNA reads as TGTGCCAGCAGGCAGCCCGGGGCCGGGGAGCTGTTTTTT. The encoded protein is CASRQPGAGELFF.

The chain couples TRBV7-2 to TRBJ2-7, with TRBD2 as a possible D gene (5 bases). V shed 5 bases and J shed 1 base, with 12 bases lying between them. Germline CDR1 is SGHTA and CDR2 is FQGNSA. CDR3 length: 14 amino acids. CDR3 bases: TGTGCCAGCAGCACCTCCAGAGGGTCCTACGAGCAGTACTTC. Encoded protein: CASSTSRGSYEQYF.

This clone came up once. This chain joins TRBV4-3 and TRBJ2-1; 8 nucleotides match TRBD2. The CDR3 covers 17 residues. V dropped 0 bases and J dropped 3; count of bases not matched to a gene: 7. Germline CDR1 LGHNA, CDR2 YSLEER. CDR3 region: CASSQDRTSGHYNEQFF. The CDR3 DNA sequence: TGCGCCAGCAGCCAAGATCGAACTAGCGGCCACTACAATGAGCAGTTCTTC.

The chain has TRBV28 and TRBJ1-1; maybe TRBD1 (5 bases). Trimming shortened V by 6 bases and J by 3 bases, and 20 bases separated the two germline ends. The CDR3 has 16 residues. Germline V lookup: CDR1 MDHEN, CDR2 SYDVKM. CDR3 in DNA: TGTGCCAGCAGCTTCCACGCAGGGTTCGCGGACACTGAAGCTTTCTTT. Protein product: CASSFHAGFADTEAFF.

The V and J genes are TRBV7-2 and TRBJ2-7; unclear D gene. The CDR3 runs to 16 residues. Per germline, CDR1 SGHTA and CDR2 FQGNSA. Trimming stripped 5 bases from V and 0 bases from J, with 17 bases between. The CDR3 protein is CASSPFLGWDSYEQYF. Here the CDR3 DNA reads TGTGCCAGCAGCCCATTCCTAGGGTGGGACTCCTACGAGCAGTACTTC. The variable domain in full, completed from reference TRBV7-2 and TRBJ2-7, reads GAGVSQSPSNKVTEKGKDVELRCDPISGHTALYWYRQSLGQGLEFLIYFQGNSAPDKSGLPSDRFSAERTGGSVSTLTIQRTQQEDSAVYLCASSPFLGWDSYEQYFGPGTRLTVT.

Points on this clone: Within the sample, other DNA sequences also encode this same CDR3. The CDR3 here is CASSLQGFNEQYF. DNA for the CDR3: TGTGCCAGCAGTTTACAGGGGTTCAACGAGCAGTACTTC. The rearrangement joins TRBV28 to TRBJ2-7; tentatively, D is TRBD1 (6 bases). Germline CDR1 reads MDHEN; CDR2 reads SYDVKM. Trimming left V 2 bases short and J 5 bases short, with 10 bases between. The length of the CDR3 is 13 residues.

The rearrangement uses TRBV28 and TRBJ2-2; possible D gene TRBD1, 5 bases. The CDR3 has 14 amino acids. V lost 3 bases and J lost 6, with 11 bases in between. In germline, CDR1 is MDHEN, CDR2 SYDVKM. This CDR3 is CASSLRQGSGELFF. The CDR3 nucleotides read TGTGCCAGCAGTTTGAGGCAGGGCTCCGGGGAGCTGTTTTTT.